The rows below give T cell receptor beta chains drawn from one sample of a study of OX40 agonist ivuxolimab in advanced cancers. Clones were read by immunoSEQ multiplex PCR, and TCRdb kept only the in-frame ones, dropping some. Of some 100,000 clones in the sample, approximately 90% were seen once. The sequenced sample was CD4+ or CD8+ T cells sorted from blood, obtained in a trial of the OX40 agonist ivuxolimab. The receptor source for this set is an adult with an advanced solid tumor such as melanoma, head and neck, liver or kidney cancer. CDR3s include the opening cysteine and the closing phenylalanine or tryptophan. Fields, in order: J gene, clone size, D gene, V gene, CDR3 length, CDR3 protein, CDR3 DNA. D genes are given only for firm matches. For some rows the clone size is stated as once, few or many, or as a class when expanded; others skip it.

TRBJ2-1	few	TRBD2	TRBV27	14	CASRGSGSGNEQFF	TGTGCCAGCAGAGGTAGCGGGAGCGGAAATGAGCAGTTCTTC
TRBJ2-3	NA	NA	TRBV7-5	10	CARPTDTQYF	TGTGCCAGACCCACAGATACGCAGTATTTT
TRBJ1-3	NA	TRBD1	TRBV29-1	13	CSVEDWEQGAGYF	TGCAGCGTTGAAGATTGGGAACAGGGGGCAGGTTATTTT
TRBJ2-7	NA	TRBD2	TRBV18	15	CASSRGLAGSYEQYF	TGTGCCAGCTCACGGGGACTAGCGGGGTCCTACGAGCAGTACTTC
TRBJ2-5	NA	TRBD2	TRBV7-3	15	CASSLFGTSGETQYF	TGTGCCAGCAGCTTATTCGGGACTAGCGGGGAGACCCAGTACTTC
TRBJ1-1	once	NA	TRBV28	14	CASSPVGRGTEAFF	TGTGCCAGCAGCCCCGTGGGGAGGGGAACTGAAGCTTTCTTT
TRBJ2-2	NA	TRBD2	TRBV4-3	22	CASSQDLKTYSGRRRGTGELFF	TGCGCCAGCAGCCAAGATCTAAAAACTTATAGCGGGAGAAGACGGGGCACCGGGGAGCTGTTTTTT
TRBJ2-1	NA	NA	TRBV5-6	16	CASRLLREPSYNEQFF	TGTGCCAGCAGGCTGCTCAGGGAACCCTCCTACAATGAGCAGTTCTTC
TRBJ1-1	NA	TRBD1	TRBV19	18	CASSMRTGAKPMNTEAFF	TGTGCCAGTAGTATGAGGACAGGGGCAAAACCCATGAACACTGAAGCTTTCTTT
TRBJ1-1	NA	NA	TRBV2	15	CASSERAGSNTEAFF	TGTGCCAGCAGTGAACGGGCAGGGTCGAACACTGAAGCTTTCTTT
TRBJ1-1	NA	NA	TRBV19	14	CASSILHQDTEAFF	TGTGCCAGTAGTATCCTGCACCAAGACACTGAAGCTTTCTTT
TRBJ2-3	NA	TRBD2	TRBV7-3	16	CASSLGTSGRSDTQYF	TGTGCCAGCAGCTTAGGGACTAGCGGGAGATCAGATACGCAGTATTTT
TRBJ2-5	NA	NA	TRBV29-1	13	CSVIRGGQETQYF	TGCAGCGTGATAAGGGGCGGGCAAGAGACCCAGTACTTC
TRBJ2-1	few	TRBD1	TRBV7-9	16	CASSPTGGHKTNEQFF	TGTGCCAGCAGCCCAACAGGGGGCCACAAGACCAATGAGCAGTTCTTC
TRBJ2-1	NA	TRBD2	TRBV6-4	13	CASSVTRESEQFF	TGTGCCAGCAGTGTAACGCGGGAGAGTGAGCAGTTCTTC
TRBJ1-3	few	TRBD1	TRBV9	16	CASSGGTGYSGNTIYF	TGTGCCAGCAGCGGGGGGACAGGATACTCTGGAAACACCATATATTTT
TRBJ1-2	NA	NA	TRBV6-6	14	CASSYWGANYGYTF	TGTGCCAGCAGTTACTGGGGAGCGAACTATGGCTACACCTTC
TRBJ1-1	NA	NA	TRBV18	13	CASSPREVSEAFF	TGTGCCAGCTCACCACGCGAAGTTTCTGAAGCTTTCTTT
TRBJ1-2	few	NA	TRBV29-1	13	CSVEPVLVGGYTF	TGCAGCGTTGAGCCAGTCCTTGTGGGAGGCTACACCTTC
TRBJ1-3	NA	NA	TRBV28	14	CASSLPGLGNTIYF	TGTGCCAGCAGTTTACCGGGGCTCGGAAACACCATATATTTT
TRBJ2-1	NA	TRBD2	TRBV27	17	CASRRRKAGLTYNEQFF	TGTGCCAGCAGACGCCGCAAAGCGGGATTGACCTACAATGAGCAGTTCTTC
TRBJ2-2	NA	NA	TRBV11-3	13	CASSLRGTGELFF	TGTGCCAGCAGCTTAAGGGGGACCGGGGAGCTGTTTTTT
TRBJ2-7	NA	NA	TRBV2	14	CASRVEAGTYEQYF	TGTGCCAGCAGAGTAGAAGCCGGGACCTACGAGCAGTACTTC
TRBJ1-4	NA	TRBD1	TRBV28	14	CASRPGTGFEKLFF	TGTGCCAGCAGACCCGGGACAGGGTTCGAAAAACTGTTTTTT
TRBJ2-3	NA	TRBD2	TRBV6-5	14	CASSLGGPPDTQYF	TGTGCCAGCAGTTTGGGAGGGCCCCCAGATACGCAGTATTTT
TRBJ1-2	NA	TRBD1	TRBV11-1	14	CASSPGGTDYGYTF	TGTGCCAGCAGCCCGGGGGGGACAGACTATGGCTACACCTTC
TRBJ2-7	NA	NA	TRBV6-6	14	CASSYSGRGYEQYF	TGTGCCAGCAGTTACTCCGGCAGGGGTTACGAGCAGTACTTC
TRBJ1-4	NA	TRBD1	TRBV6-5	15	CASSYRGQINEKLFF	TGTGCCAGCAGTTACCGGGGACAGATTAATGAAAAACTGTTTTTT